This TCR beta chain was identified in a study of cytomegalovirus exposure and HLA in healthy donors. Looked up from germline, CDR1 is MNHEY and CDR2 is SVGAGI. V lost 0 bases and J lost 5, with 4 bases in between. The CDR3 loop spans 13 amino acids. The PCR used 60 Vbeta and 13 Jbeta primers. Generated by immunoSEQ multiplex PCR, the TCRdb table keeps only in-frame clones and is missing some. The sample comprises about 250,000 clones, around 80% of which are singletons, and around 0.33% rests with the top ten. The source of this sequence is a girl aged 2-10 years in good health and CMV-seronegative. Input material: PBMCs. The chain uses TRBV6-5 and TRBJ2-2; D remains ambiguous. The chain's CDR3 is CASSYSKTGELFF. The CDR3 DNA reads as TGTGCCAGCAGTTACTCCAAAACCGGGGAGCTGTTTTTT.